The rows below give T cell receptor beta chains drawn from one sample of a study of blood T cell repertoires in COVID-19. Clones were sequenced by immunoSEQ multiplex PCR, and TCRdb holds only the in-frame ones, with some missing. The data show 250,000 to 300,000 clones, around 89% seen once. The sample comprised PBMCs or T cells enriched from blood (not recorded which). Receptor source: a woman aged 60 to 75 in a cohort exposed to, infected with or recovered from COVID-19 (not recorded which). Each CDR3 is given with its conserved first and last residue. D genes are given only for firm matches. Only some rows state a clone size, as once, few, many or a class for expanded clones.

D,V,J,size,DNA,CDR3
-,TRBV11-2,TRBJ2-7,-,TGTGCCAGCAGCTTCGACAACTACGAGCAGTACTTC,CASSFDNYEQYF
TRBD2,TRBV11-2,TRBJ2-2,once,TGTGCCAGCAGTTCAATTTGGAGCGGGATGAACACCGGGGAGCTGTTTTTT,CASSSIWSGMNTGELFF
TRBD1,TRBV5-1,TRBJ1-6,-,TGCGCCAGCAGCACCCGGGACAGGAATTCACCCCTCCACTTT,CASSTRDRNSPLHF
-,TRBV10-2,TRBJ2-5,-,TGCGCCAGCAGTGAAACCGGACCGTTAGGAGGGGAGACCCAGTACTTC,CASSETGPLGGETQYF
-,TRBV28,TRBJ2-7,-,TGTGCCAGCAGTGCCAGGGGAAAAATCTCCTACGAGCAGTACTTC,CASSARGKISYEQYF
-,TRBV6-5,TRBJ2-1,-,TGTGCCAGCAGCACCCGGACACGCGCCCATGAGCAGTTCTTC,CASSTRTRAHEQFF
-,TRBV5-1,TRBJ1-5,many,TGCGCCAGCAGCTTAGGGGACTACAATCAGCCCCAGCATTTT,CASSLGDYNQPQHF
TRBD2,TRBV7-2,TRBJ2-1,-,TGTGCCAGCAGCTTGCGTGTCGGTGGGGGGGGAGGTGAGCAGTTCTTC,CASSLRVGGGGGEQFF
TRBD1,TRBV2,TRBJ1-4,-,TGTGCCACCCAGGACAGGGTTCGATTTGAAAAACTGTTTTTT,CATQDRVRFEKLFF
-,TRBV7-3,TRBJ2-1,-,TGTGCCAGCAGCCTACTAGGAAACAATGAGCAGTTCTTC,CASSLLGNNEQFF
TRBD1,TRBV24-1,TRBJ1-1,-,TGTGCCACCAGTGACGGGACAGCCATGAACACTGAAGCTTTCTTT,CATSDGTAMNTEAFF
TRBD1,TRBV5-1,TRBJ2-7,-,TGCGCCAGCCGGCCGACAGGGGGCGCCGAGCAGTACTTC,CASRPTGGAEQYF
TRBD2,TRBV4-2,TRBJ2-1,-,TGTGCCAGCAGCCAACAGTTGACTAGCGGCAATGAGCAGTTCTTC,CASSQQLTSGNEQFF
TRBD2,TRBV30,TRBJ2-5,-,TGTGCCTGCGCCTTCCTAGCGGGTGTGGGGACCCAGTACTTC,CACAFLAGVGTQYF
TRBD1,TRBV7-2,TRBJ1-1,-,TGTGCCAGCAGCGTTAGGACAGGGGGAGCTGAAGCTTTCTTT,CASSVRTGGAEAFF
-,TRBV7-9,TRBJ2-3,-,TGTGCCAGCAGCTTGGGCCTTAGCACAGATACGCAGTATTTT,CASSLGLSTDTQYF
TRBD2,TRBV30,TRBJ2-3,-,TGTGCCTGGAGCGAGCGGGAGGGCCGCGATACGCAGTATTTT,CAWSEREGRDTQYF
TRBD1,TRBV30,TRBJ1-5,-,TGTGCCTGGAGTGCGGGACAGGTCCTTCAGCCCCAGCATTTT,CAWSAGQVLQPQHF
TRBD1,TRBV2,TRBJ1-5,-,TGTGCCAGCAGCCCACGGCAGGGGGAGAATCAGCCCCAGCATTTT,CASSPRQGENQPQHF
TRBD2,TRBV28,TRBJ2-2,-,TGTGCCAGCAGTTCGAATAGCGGGAGGGCCCCGATCGGGGAGCTGTTTTTT,CASSSNSGRAPIGELFF
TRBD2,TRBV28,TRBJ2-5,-,TGTGCCAGCAGTGATAGCGGGAGCACCCAAGAGACCCAGTACTTC,CASSDSGSTQETQYF
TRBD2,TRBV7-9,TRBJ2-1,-,TGTGCCAGCAGCCCCCCCGGTTTTAGCGGGATTAATGAGCAGTTCTTC,CASSPPGFSGINEQFF
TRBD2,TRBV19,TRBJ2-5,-,TGTGCCAGTAGTACGGGACTAGCGGGAGCTGAGACCCAGTACTTC,CASSTGLAGAETQYF
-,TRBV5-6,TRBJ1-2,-,TGTGCCAGCAGCTTGGGGCAGGGACTTAGGGGCTACACCTTC,CASSLGQGLRGYTF
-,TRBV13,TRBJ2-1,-,TGTGCCAGCAGCTTAGAAACGGCGGCAGGGTCTTCAAGTGAGCAGTTCTTC,CASSLETAAGSSSEQFF
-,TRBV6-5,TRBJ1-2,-,TGTGCCAGCAGTCCCCGGGATCTTTATGGCTACACCTTC,CASSPRDLYGYTF
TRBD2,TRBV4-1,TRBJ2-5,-,TGCGCCAGCAGCCCCCTCGCGGGAGGGGCCCCCCCCCAAGAGACCCAGTACTTC,CASSPLAGGAPPQETQYF
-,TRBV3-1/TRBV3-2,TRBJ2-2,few,TGTGCCAGCAGCCAAGAAGGGCGGGACAACACCGGGGAGCTGTTTTTT,CASSQEGRDNTGELFF
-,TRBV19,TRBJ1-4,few,TGTGCCAGTAATAGAGGGCAGAGAGAAAAACTGTTTTTT,CASNRGQREKLFF
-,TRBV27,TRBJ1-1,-,TGTGCCAGTTCTCGCGGGGACGCTGAAGCTTTCTTT,CASSRGDAEAFF
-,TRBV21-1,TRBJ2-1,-,TGTGCCAGCAGCAACCTCCAGCTAGCGGGAGGTGGCAATGAGCAGTTCTTC,CASSNLQLAGGGNEQFF
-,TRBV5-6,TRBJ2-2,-,TGTGCCAGCAGCTTATTCGGAGGCGGGGAGCTGTTTTTT,CASSLFGGGELFF
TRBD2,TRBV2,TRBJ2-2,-,TGTGCCAGCAGTGTGGGACTAGCGGGAGGGGTCGGGGAGCTGTTTTTT,CASSVGLAGGVGELFF
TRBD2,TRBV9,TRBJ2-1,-,TGTGCCAGCAGCGTAGCCCTTGCGGGGGGTTACAATGAGCAGTTCTTC,CASSVALAGGYNEQFF
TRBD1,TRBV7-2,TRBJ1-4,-,TGTGCCAGCAGCCTGACAGGGAGTAATGAAAAACTGTTTTTT,CASSLTGSNEKLFF
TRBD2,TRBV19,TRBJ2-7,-,TGTGCCAGTAGTAACACATTAGCGGGGGGCTCCTACGAGCAGTACTTC,CASSNTLAGGSYEQYF
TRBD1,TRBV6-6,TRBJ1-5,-,TGTGCCAGCAGAGACAGGGAAGATCAGCCCCAGCATTTT,CASRDREDQPQHF
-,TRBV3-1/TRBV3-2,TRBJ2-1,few,TGTGCCAGCAGCCACTACCAGGGTGGCAATGAGCAGTTCTTC,CASSHYQGGNEQFF
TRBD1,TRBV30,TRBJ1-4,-,TGTGCCTGGAGTTACCCTGGGACAGAGTATGAAAAACTGTTTTTT,CAWSYPGTEYEKLFF